Following are 2 T cell receptor beta chains from one sample sequenced in a study of T cell changes during pregnancy in multiple sclerosis. The protocol was immunoSEQ multiplex PCR, while the TCRdb copy is restricted to in-frame clones and leaves out a portion. The sample consists of 77,000 or so clones, 93% of them appearing once. The source was peripheral blood, collected in the second trimester of pregnancy. These receptors were obtained from a female donor in good health, enrolled as a control in a pregnancy study.

Turning to this clone: One end of the junction fails to match germline, which may point to a read error. This chain links TRBV7-7 with TRBJ2-2; TRBD1 agrees at 11 bases. Per the germline V gene, CDR1 is SSHAT and CDR2 is FNYEAQ (reference sequence). The CDR3 spans 14 residues. The CDR3 protein is CASSGQGALGELFF. The CDR3 DNA is TGTGCTAGCAGTGGACAGGGGGCGCTGGGGGAGCTGTTTTTT.

The chain uses TRBV5-1 and TRBJ2-1; 10 bases line up with TRBD1. The germline V gene has CDR1 SGHRS and CDR2 YFSETQ. Trimming removed 6 bases from V and 6 bases from J; junction bases left unmatched: 12. This CDR3 has 16 residues. The CDR3 reads CASTKDRGRSGNEQFF. The CDR3 DNA reads as TGCGCCAGCACCAAAGACAGGGGGCGGTCGGGCAATGAGCAGTTCTTC.